The 8 T cell receptor beta chains given below trace back to one sample, sequenced in a study of CD8 T cells in Susac syndrome. When the RNA was reverse transcribed, random hexamers were used with an input of roughly 0.5 to 1 ug. Via MiXCR, TCRdb re-called the immunoSEQ multiplex PCR reads, giving one row per CDR3 protein. Among about 300,000 distinct CDR3 sequences listed, 85% were seen once. The material sequenced was CD8+ T cells from PBMCs. All receptors derive from a human donor with multiple sclerosis.

To note about this clonotype: Given the absence of the conserved phenylalanine or tryptophan at the CDR3 end, a read error is likely. The genes are TRBV4-3 and TRBJ1-1; D gene unclear. The ends were cut back, 0 bases at V and 2 bases at J, with 19 bases in the middle. CDR1 is LGHNA, CDR2 YSLEER, per germline. The CDR3 is made up of 18 amino acids. The CDR3 protein is CASSQDQDRSLLNTEAFI. The CDR3 bases are TGCGCCAGCAGCCAAGATCAGGACCGAAGCCTCCTAAACACTGAAGCTTTCATT.

V is TRBV4-3 and J is TRBJ1-2; D is unclear. Looked up from germline, CDR1 is LGHNA and CDR2 is YSLEER. This CDR3 is 15 amino acids long. V was shortened by 0 bases and J by 3 bases, with 11 bases between the two germline ends. The CDR3 nucleotides read TGCGCCAGCAGCCAAGAGTTCCTGGGAGACTATGGCTACACCTTC. It specifies CASSQEFLGDYGYTF.

A few counts support this clonotype. The chain recombines TRBV6-1 with TRBJ1-5, with 9 bases fitting TRBD1. The junction had 4 bases not matched to a gene; V was cut back by 3 bases and J by 4 bases. This CDR3 has 15 amino acids. Germline values: CDR1 MNHNS, CDR2 SASEGT. CDR3 in DNA: TGTGCCAGCAGTGAGGGACAGGGCCTTAATCAGCCCCAGCATTTT. It yields the protein CASSEGQGLNQPQHF.

The rearrangement uses TRBV28 and TRBJ2-5; D possibly corresponds to TRBD2 (5 bases). There are 15 residues in the CDR3. The V gene lost 5 bases and the J gene lost 5 bases, with 18 bases spanning the gap. The germline V gene has CDR1 MDHEN and CDR2 SYDVKM. In nucleotides, the CDR3 is TGTGCCAGCAGTGCCGGATTAGGACTCGGGGAGACCCAGTACTTC. It encodes CASSAGLGLGETQYF. Variable domain in full (rest from reference TRBV28 and TRBJ2-5): DVKVTQSSRYLVKRTGEKVFLECVQDMDHENMFWYRQDPGLGLRLIYFSYDVKMKEKGDIPEGYSVSREKKERFSLILESASTNQTSMYLCASSAGLGLGETQYFGPGTRLLVL.

This clonotype was observed a single time. The chain employs TRBV19 and TRBJ1-1, with no clear D. The CDR3 loop spans 16 amino acids. V was clipped by 3 bases and J by 0 bases, with 14 bases between them. CDR1 is LNHDA and CDR2 is SQIVND in the germline V gene (reference sequence). CDR3 sequence reads: CASSISAPLMNTEAFF. The CDR3 DNA reads as TGTGCCAGTAGTATCTCGGCGCCACTCATGAACACTGAAGCTTTCTTT.

This rearrangement joins TRBV6-5 to TRBJ1-1; 7 nucleotides match TRBD1. The V and J ends lost 0 bases and 1 base, in that order; junction bases with no gene match: 2. The CDR3 spans 15 residues. Germline lookup yields CDR1 MNHEY and CDR2 SVGAGI. The CDR3 nucleotides read TGTGCCAGCAGTTACTCAGGGGGCAGGAACACTGAAGCTTTCTTT. Encoded protein: CASSYSGGRNTEAFF.

J is TRBJ1-4 and V is TRBV6-5; unclear D gene. Germline CDR1 and CDR2: MNHEY and SVGAGI. Trimming took 10 bases from V and 0 from J, leaving 9 bases between them. CDR3 length: 13 residues. This chain's CDR3 is CATLLATNEKLFF. The DNA for the CDR3 is TGTGCCACCCTTCTTGCAACTAATGAAAAACTGTTTTTT.

The count of this clonotype is one. The rearrangement links TRBV4-1 to TRBJ2-7; the match to TRBD2 covers 14 bases. Per the germline V gene, CDR1 is MGHRA and CDR2 is YSYEKL. J lost 2 bases, V lost 5 bases, and 8 bases had no gene match. This CDR3 has 17 residues. CDR3 nucleotide sequence: TGCGCCAGCAGCTCGGGACTAGCGGGAGCAGCTGCCTACGAGCAGTACTTC. This encodes CASSSGLAGAAAYEQYF.